The 9 T cell receptor beta chains in this list originate from one sample, sequenced in a study of T cells in Graves' hyperthyroidism and ophthalmopathy. The TCR beta CDR3 regions underwent amplification using RNA transcripts as the source. First-round RT-PCR targeting the TCR CDR3 was performed with the HTBI primer set. TCRdb ran MiXCR on the multiplex PCR reads and lists one entry per CDR3 protein. The table includes about 760,000 distinct CDR3 sequences, approximately 40% detected once. The sample was blood. The receptor set was obtained from a middle-aged woman with Graves' hyperthyroidism.

This chain joins TRBV11-2 and TRBJ2-2, with D hard to call. Trimming stripped 1 base from V and 10 bases from J, with 13 bases between. CDR1 is SGHAT, CDR2 FQNNGV, per germline. The CDR3 spans 14 residues. CDR3 bases: TGTGCCAGCAGCTTAGTAAAGAAATGGACGGAGCTGTTTTTT. Protein product: CASSLVKKWTELFF.

V gene TRBV7-9 combines with J gene TRBJ1-1; TRBD1 is a possible D gene (5 bases). Trimming removed 5 bases at V and 0 bases at J, with 10 bases between. Per the germline V gene, CDR1 is SEHNR and CDR2 is FQNEAQ (reference sequence). The CDR3 sequence is 14 residues long. CDR3 coding DNA: TGTGCCAGCAGCAAAAGACAGTTGAACACTGAAGCTTTCTTT. It is translated as CASSKRQLNTEAFF.

This clonotype was detected many times. This chain uses TRBV6-5 with TRBJ2-2, with a tentative D call TRBD2 (6 bases). Germline lookup yields CDR1 MNHEY and CDR2 SVGAGI. This CDR3 contains 14 residues. The ends were cut back, 6 bases at V and 6 bases at J, with 14 bases in the middle. The CDR3 coding sequence is TGTGCCAGCAGGAACAGCGGAGGGGCCGGGGAGCTGTTTTTT. The encoded protein is CASRNSGGAGELFF.

In this sample, this clonotype turned up many times. The genes are TRBV10-2 and TRBJ1-1, with D maybe TRBD1 (6 bases). Germline assignment: CDR1 WSHSY and CDR2 SAAADI. Trimming cost V 7 bases and J 9 bases, with 21 bases left between them. The CDR3 has 14 amino acids. The CDR3 DNA reads TGCGCCAGCAACAGGGCACGGTCTAGTTCACAAGCTTTCTTT. This gives the protein CASNRARSSSQAFF.

The chain couples TRBV20-1 to TRBJ2-7; either TRBD1 or TRBD2 may fit D (5 bases each). Trimming pared 5 bases from V and 4 bases from J, leaving 12 bases between. The CDR3 contains 12 residues. From germline, CDR1 is DFQATT and CDR2 SNEGSKA (reference sequence). In DNA form, the CDR3 reads TGCAGTGCTGGGACGGAATTGTACGAGCAGTACTTC. Its protein product is CSAGTELYEQYF.

This clonotype was counted at least ten times. The chain links TRBV20-1 to TRBJ2-7; D is possibly TRBD2 (6 bases). Germline V lookup: CDR1 DFQATT, CDR2 SNEGSKA (reference sequence). Trimming left V 2 bases short and J 6 bases short, with 11 bases between. The CDR3 is 12 residues long. The CDR3 DNA sequence: TGCAGTGCTAGAACGGGGGACCGCGAGCAGTACTTC. As protein: CSARTGDREQYF.

V usage is TRBV14 and J usage is TRBJ1-5, with a tentative D call TRBD1 (5 bases). The CDR3 extends over 16 amino acids. Germline lookup yields CDR1 SGHDN and CDR2 FVKESK. V lost 4 bases and J 0 bases, leaving 13 bases between the germline ends. CDR3 region: CASSRGTCLSNQPQHF. The CDR3 coding sequence is TGTGCCAGCAGCCGAGGGACGTGCCTTAGCAATCAGCCCCAGCATTTT.

As concerns this clonotype: It may be a read error: a sequence one base away is much more abundant. CDR3 protein: CASSLAPISHQPQHF. CDR3 in DNA: TGTGCCAGCAGCTTAGCCCCTATATCTCATCAGCCCCAGCATTTT. The chain employs TRBV7-2 and TRBJ1-5; D is uncertain. V was clipped by 0 bases and J by 5 bases, with 11 bases between them. Germline CDR1 and CDR2: SGHTA and FQGNSA. This CDR3 contains 15 residues.

This clonotype was picked up a small number of times. The chain joins TRBV6-5 to TRBJ1-1; 7 bases agree with TRBD1. V shed 5 bases and J 11 bases; nucleotides not matched to a gene: 5. The CDR3 consists of 11 residues. Looked up from germline, CDR1 is MNHEY and CDR2 is SVGAGI. CDR3 nucleotides: TGTGCCAGCAGTCCAGACAGGGTGGCTTTCTTT. Its translation: CASSPDRVAFF.